The clone carrying this T cell receptor (beta chain) showed up just a few times. The antigen remains unidentified. TCRdb called the reads again in MiXCR, with one record for every CDR3 protein. The sample has a few hundred thousand distinct CDR3 sequences, roughly 15% seen once. V lost 7 bases and J 3 bases, leaving 16 bases between the germline ends. This CDR3 has 15 amino acids. This sample was included in a study of T cell repertoires in cytomegalovirus infection. At the level of the study: Carrying CMV and the relevant HLA type showed in public TCR beta signatures. Broader study findings: Dominating the ex vivo response were TCR beta clonotypes that were CMV-specific and HLA-C-restricted. Using cumulative public TCR beta family frequency, the authors identified those who carried CMV together with the relevant HLA.

The rearrangement uses TRBV12-3 or TRBV12-4 and TRBJ1-3, with unresolved D. The TCR sequence derives from a human donor in good health (CMV status not recorded). Some clones in this sample may be carry-over from other donors' samples. Sequencing was carried out using PBMCs. CDR3 sequence reads: CASNPQLALGNTIYF. In nucleotides, the CDR3 is TGTGCCAGCAACCCGCAATTGGCACTTGGAAACACCATATATTTT.